A single sample gave rise to the 12 T cell receptor beta chains below, sequenced in a study of untreated major depressive disorder. No antigen has been identified for these receptors. Study results and caveats: Compared with controls, depressed patients showed more TRBV05-01 (Vbeta 5.1) usage in CD4+ T cells.

Sequenced by immunoSEQ multiplex PCR; TCRdb stores in-frame clones only, minus some. Here the sample spans roughly 25,000 clones, about 90% being singletons. The sequenced sample was CD4+ T cells from PBMCs. The receptors stem from a woman in her twenties or thirties with major depressive disorder.

V and J are TRBV29-1 and TRBJ2-1; the D gene is possibly TRBD2 (5 bases). V shed 4 bases and J shed 4 bases, with 11 bases lying between them. Germline CDR1 and CDR2: SQVTM and ANQGSEA. The CDR3 is made up of 13 amino acids. CDR3 sequence reads: CSVGLGGYNEQFF. As DNA, the CDR3 is TGCAGCGTTGGATTGGGCGGGTACAATGAGCAGTTCTTC.

The chain joins TRBV19 to TRBJ2-3; maybe TRBD2 (6 bases). The CDR3 has 15 amino acids. Germline lookup yields CDR1 LNHDA and CDR2 SQIVND (reference sequence). Trimming took 6 bases from V and 0 from J, leaving 13 bases between them. The CDR3 region has the DNA TGTGCCAGTAGCCCGACGGGGGTGAGCACAGATACGCAGTATTTT. It yields the protein CASSPTGVSTDTQYF.

A single count supports this clone. The chain has TRBV7-3 and TRBJ2-1; 10 bases are shared with TRBD1. V shed 5 bases, J shed 2 bases, and the junction held 3 bases outside the gene matches. Germline lookup yields CDR1 SGHTA and CDR2 FQGTGA. This CDR3 contains 15 residues. Written as DNA, the CDR3 is TGTGCCAGCAGCGCAGACAGGGGGCCCTACAATGAGCAGTTCTTC. Translation gives CASSADRGPYNEQFF.

This chain uses TRBV20-1 with TRBJ1-2, with D hard to call. The CDR3 has 11 residues. V was shortened by 4 bases and J by 8 bases, with 11 bases between the two germline ends. Germline lookup yields CDR1 DFQATT and CDR2 SNEGSKA (reference sequence). CDR3 DNA sequence: TGCAGTGCTATTCCCGCTATCGGCTACACCTTC. Translating it yields CSAIPAIGYTF.

The chain carries TRBV29-1 and TRBJ1-1; D gene uncertain. CDR1 and CDR2 (germline): SQVTM, ANQGSEA. The V gene lost 0 bases and the J gene lost 1 base, with 6 bases spanning the gap. The length of the CDR3 is 13 residues. CDR3 DNA: TGCAGCGTTGAAGAGGGAACGAACACTGAAGCTTTCTTT. This encodes CSVEEGTNTEAFF.

About this clone: One junction end does not reproduce the germline sequence, and a read error may be involved. The J gene is TRBJ2-5, the V gene TRBV5-1; D remains ambiguous. CDR1 SGHRS and CDR2 YFSETQ come from the germline V gene. The CDR3 is 14 residues long. The CDR3 is CASSLEITQGTQYF. DNA for the CDR3: TGCGCCAGCAGCTTGGAGATAACCCAAGGGACCCAGTACTTC.

V is TRBV7-8 and J is TRBJ2-7, with TRBD2 matching 12 bases. The CDR3 totals 17 residues. Germline V gene data show CDR1 as SGHVS and CDR2 as FQNEAQ. Trimming removed 1 base from V and 8 bases from J; junction bases left unmatched: 12. The CDR3 sequence: CASSLEFGTSGSAKQYF. The CDR3, as DNA: TGTGCCAGCAGCTTAGAATTCGGGACTAGCGGGTCTGCAAAGCAGTACTTC. Using reference TRBV7-8 and TRBJ2-7 for the parts outside the CDR3, the full variable domain is GAGVSQSPRYKVAKRGQDVALRCDPISGHVSLFWYQQALGQGPEFLTYFQNEAQLDKSGLPSDRFFAERPEGSVSTLKIQRTQQEDSAVYLCASSLEFGTSGSAKQYFGPGTRLTVT.

This rearrangement joins TRBV2 to TRBJ1-5; a possible D gene is TRBD1 (5 bases). Germline V lookup: CDR1 SNHLY, CDR2 FYNNEI. CDR3 length equals 14 residues. The V and J ends lost 3 bases and 5 bases respectively, with 11 bases between them. The CDR3 loop is CASSDRVRDQPQHF. The CDR3 coding sequence is TGTGCCAGCAGTGACAGGGTTAGGGATCAGCCCCAGCATTTT. Variable domain in full (rest from reference TRBV2 and TRBJ1-5): EPEVTQTPSHQVTQMGQEVILRCVPISNHLYFYWYRQILGQKVEFLVSFYNNEISEKSEIFDDQFSVERPDGSNFTLKIRSTKLEDSAMYFCASSDRVRDQPQHFGDGTRLSIL.

This chain connects TRBV7-3 to TRBJ2-7; D perhaps matches TRBD1 (7 bases). The V and J ends lost 5 bases and 0 bases respectively, with 14 bases between them. Germline-derived CDR1 and CDR2 are SGHTA and FQGTGA. The CDR3 has 15 amino acids. Here the CDR3 reads CASSAGTVPSYEQYF. The CDR3 coding sequence is TGTGCCAGCAGCGCGGGGACAGTGCCCTCCTACGAGCAGTACTTC.

This chain connects TRBV2 to TRBJ2-7, with TRBD2 identical over 7 bases. CDR3 length: 14 residues. J was trimmed by 4 bases and V by 7 bases; bases with no gene match: 10. Germline values: CDR1 SNHLY, CDR2 FYNNEI. The CDR3 coding sequence is TGTGCCAGCAAGGTGGGAGGGCCACAGTACGAGCAGTACTTC. Translating gives CASKVGGPQYEQYF.

The chain has TRBV29-1 and TRBJ1-1; the D is unclear. The CDR3 is 13 residues long. In germline, CDR1 is SQVTM, CDR2 ANQGSEA. V lost 1 base and J lost 0, with 6 bases in between. CDR3 residues: CSVEGRMNTEAFF. The CDR3, as DNA: TGCAGCGTTGAAGGACGGATGAACACTGAAGCTTTCTTT.

This chain uses TRBV21-1 with TRBJ1-2; the table assigns TRBD1, which was not confirmed against the DNA. TRBV21-1 is annotated as a pseudogene. CDR3 length equals 15 residues. CDR3 nucleotides: TGTGCCAGCAGCAAAACGACAGGGGCTAACTATGGCTACACCTTC. Protein: CASSKTTGANYGYTF.